In its sample, the clone carrying this T cell receptor (beta chain) was seen a few times. The germline CDR1 and CDR2 sequences are LGHDT and YNNKEL (reference sequence). The CDR3 is 15 residues long. With V trimmed by 2 bases and J by 5 bases, 6 bases remained unmatched. The data belong to a study of human T cells and chemical hapten exposure. Time point indicated: patch test 1, 2 weeks after DPC sensitization. Stated treatment: therapeutic diphenylcyclopropenone sensitization with weekly scalp DPC. Per the original data handling: Samples had a median of around 88,000 TCRs, ranging roughly 20,000 to 750,000. TCRdb reprocessed the RACE reads with MiXCR, giving one entry per CDR3 protein. The V and J calls come from TCRdb's annotation, not from the publication. This table holds around 69,000 distinct CDR3 sequences, around 9.5% found once.

The rearrangement links TRBV3-1 to TRBJ2-5; 9 bases match TRBD2. The sample here was whole blood, taken in connection with sensitization to the hapten diphenylcyclopropenone (DPC). The source is a woman aged 40 to 50 with alopecia areata. Some clones in this sample may be carry-over from other donors' samples. The CDR3 coding sequence is TGTGCCAGCAGCCAAAGAACCAGCGGGGGGGAGACCCAGTACTTC. Translation: CASSQRTSGGETQYF.